This entry lists 11 T cell receptor beta chains sequenced from one sample in a study of a mutant IDH1 vaccine in newly diagnosed glioma. Assay: immunoSEQ multiplex PCR; the TCRdb copy retains only in-frame clones and omits some. The repertoire has roughly 56,000 clones, about 80% of them found once; the top ten carry roughly 5%. Time point: week 47, end of study. Doses comprised 300 ug of mutant IDH1 20-mer peptide each, plus topical imiquimod. These TCRs are of unknown antigen specificity. This specimen consisted of PBMCs, obtained from a glioma patient whose treatment included an IDH1 peptide vaccine. The receptors shown here come from a woman between 35 and 50 years old with glioma. Some clones in this sample may be carry-over from other donors' samples.

The V and J genes are TRBV7-2 and TRBJ2-7, with TRBD2 matching 10 bases. Germline V gene sequence: CDR1 SGHTA, CDR2 FQGNSA. CDR3 length: 17 amino acids. With 1 base clipped from V and 0 bases from J, the junction kept 6 bases outside the gene matches. The CDR3 nucleotides are TGTGCCAGCAGCTTAGTAGCGGGGGGCCTCAGCTCCTACGAGCAGTACTTC. Translating it yields CASSLVAGGLSSYEQYF.

The genes are TRBV19 and TRBJ1-1, with unresolved D. CDR3 length: 14 amino acids. Per the germline V gene, CDR1 is LNHDA and CDR2 is SQIVND (reference sequence). V lost 1 base, J lost 5 bases, and 11 bases lay in between. CDR3 protein: CASSIVGVGTEAFF. Here the CDR3 DNA reads TGTGCCAGTAGTATAGTTGGGGTCGGAACTGAAGCTTTCTTT. Supplemented by reference TRBV19 and TRBJ1-1, the full variable domain reads DGGITQSPKYLFRKEGQNVTLSCEQNLNHDAMYWYRQDPGQGLRLIYYSQIVNDFQKGDIAEGYSVSREKKESFPLTVTSAQKNPTAFYLCASSIVGVGTEAFFGQGTRLTVV.

The rearrangement joins TRBV19 to TRBJ2-7, with D hard to call. V was cut by 3 bases and J by 1 base, with 10 bases left in between. The CDR3 has 14 residues. Per germline, CDR1 LNHDA and CDR2 SQIVND (reference sequence). The CDR3 coding sequence is TGTGCCAGTAGTATCTCGAGATCGTCCTACGAGCAGTACTTC. It is translated as CASSISRSSYEQYF.

This clone has more than one count but fewer than ten. The CDR3 DNA follows: TGTGCCAGCGAAGGGGTATTCACAGATACGCAGTATTTT. As protein: CASEGVFTDTQYF. The V call is TRBV2, the J call TRBJ2-3; weak D call: TRBD1 (5 bases). V gave up 8 bases and J gave up 2 bases, with 11 bases separating them. The germline V gene has CDR1 SNHLY and CDR2 FYNNEI. The CDR3 consists of 13 residues. Full variable domain (remainder filled in from reference TRBV2 and TRBJ2-3): EPEVTQTPSHQVTQMGQEVILRCVPISNHLYFYWYRQILGQKVEFLVSFYNNEISEKSEIFDDQFSVERPDGSNFTLKIRSTKLEDSAMYFCASEGVFTDTQYFGPGTRLTVL.

The chain combines TRBV9 with TRBJ1-3; weak D call: TRBD1 (6 bases). V was clipped by 4 bases and J by 5 bases, with 16 bases between them. The CDR3 loop spans 15 amino acids. The germline V gene has CDR1 SGDLS and CDR2 YYNGEE. CDR3 sequence reads: CASSPPGAERNTIYF. CDR3 coding DNA: TGTGCCAGCAGCCCCCCAGGGGCGGAAAGAAACACCATATATTTT.

The chain links TRBV5-5 to TRBJ2-2; TRBD1 matches at 8 bases. CDR3 size: 16 residues. V dropped 2 bases and J dropped 4; count of bases not matched to a gene: 7. From germline, CDR1 is SGHKS and CDR2 YYEKEE (reference sequence). The CDR3 DNA is TGTGCCAGCAGCTTCTTACAGGGGGTATCCACCGGGGAGCTGTTTTTT. It translates to CASSFLQGVSTGELFF.

This clone is termed medium-sized. The V and J genes are TRBV6-5 and TRBJ1-1; D perhaps matches TRBD1 (6 bases). V shed 0 bases and J shed 5 bases, with 13 bases lying between them. The germline V gene encodes CDR1 MNHEY and CDR2 SVGAGI. The CDR3 spans 15 residues. The CDR3 region is CASSYSRGGSTEAFF. In DNA form, the CDR3 reads TGTGCCAGCAGTTACTCGAGAGGGGGAAGTACTGAAGCTTTCTTT.

The rearrangement uses TRBV13 and TRBJ2-3, with 14 bases fitting TRBD2. The CDR3 has 16 amino acids. V trimming: 5 bases; J trimming: 2 bases; junction bases outside the gene matches: 3. Looked up from germline, CDR1 is PRHDT and CDR2 is FYEKMQ (reference sequence). CDR3 coding DNA: TGTGCCAGCAGCCCGGGACTAGCGGGGGCCACAGATACGCAGTATTTT. Its translation: CASSPGLAGATDTQYF. The full variable domain, with the rest looked up from reference TRBV13 and TRBJ2-3, is AAGVIQSPRHLIKEKRETATLKCYPIPRHDTVYWYQQGPGQDPQFLISFYEKMQSDKGSIPDRFSAQQFSDYHSELNMSSLELGDSALYFCASSPGLAGATDTQYFGPGTRLTVL.

The V and J genes are TRBV4-3 and TRBJ1-4; D is unresolved. Germline V CDR1 and CDR2: LGHNA, YSLEER. V was pared by 0 bases and J by 0 bases, with 5 bases between. The CDR3 length is 15 residues. The CDR3, as DNA: TGCGCCAGCAGCCAAGATGGGGCAACTAATGAAAAACTGTTTTTT. Its translation: CASSQDGATNEKLFF.

This clone was observed once. The J gene is TRBJ2-3, the V gene TRBV6-4, with TRBD2 identical over 8 bases. CDR3 length: 16 residues. Germline CDR1 and CDR2: MRHNA and SNTAGT. The V segment lost 0 bases and the J segment 4 bases; nucleotides outside the gene matches: 6. The CDR3 nucleotides are TGTGCCAGCAGTGACTCGAGGCGGGGGGCGGCAGATACGCAGTATTTT. It specifies CASSDSRRGAADTQYF.

This clone was found once. V gene TRBV14 combines with J gene TRBJ1-2; 7 nucleotides agree with TRBD1. The V and J ends lost 4 bases and 6 bases, in that order; junction bases with no gene match: 14. In germline, CDR1 is SGHDN, CDR2 FVKESK. This CDR3 has 16 amino acids. CDR3 sequence: CASSLGTVKTVDGYTF. The CDR3, as DNA: TGTGCCAGCAGCCTCGGGACAGTCAAAACGGTTGATGGCTACACCTTC.